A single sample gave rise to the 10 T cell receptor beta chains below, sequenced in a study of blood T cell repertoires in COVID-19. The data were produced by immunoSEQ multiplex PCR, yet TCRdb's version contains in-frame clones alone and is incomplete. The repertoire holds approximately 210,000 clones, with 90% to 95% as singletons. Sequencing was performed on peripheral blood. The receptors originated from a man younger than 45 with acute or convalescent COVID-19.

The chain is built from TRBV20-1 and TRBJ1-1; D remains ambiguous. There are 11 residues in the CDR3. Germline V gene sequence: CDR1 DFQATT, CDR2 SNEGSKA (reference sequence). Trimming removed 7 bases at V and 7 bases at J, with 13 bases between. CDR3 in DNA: TGCAGTGAGGAGGGCCCTGTTGAAGCTTTCTTT. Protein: CSEEGPVEAFF.

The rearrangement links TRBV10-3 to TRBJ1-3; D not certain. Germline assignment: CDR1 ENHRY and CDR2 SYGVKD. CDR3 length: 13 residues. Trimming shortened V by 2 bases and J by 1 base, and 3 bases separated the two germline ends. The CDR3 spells CAISEPSGNTIYF. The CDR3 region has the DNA TGTGCCATCAGTGAGCCTTCTGGAAACACCATATATTTT.

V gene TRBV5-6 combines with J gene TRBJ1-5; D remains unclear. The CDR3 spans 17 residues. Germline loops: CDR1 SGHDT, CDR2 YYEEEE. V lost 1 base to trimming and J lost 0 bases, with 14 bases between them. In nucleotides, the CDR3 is TGTGCCAGCAGCTTGTCCGGGGTGAGATATAGCAATCAGCCCCAGCATTTT. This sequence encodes CASSLSGVRYSNQPQHF.

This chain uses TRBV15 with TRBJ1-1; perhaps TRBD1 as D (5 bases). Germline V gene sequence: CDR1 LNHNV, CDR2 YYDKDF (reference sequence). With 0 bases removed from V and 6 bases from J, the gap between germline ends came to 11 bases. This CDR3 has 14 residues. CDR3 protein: CATSRDRVGAEAFF. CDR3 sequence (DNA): TGTGCCACCAGCAGAGATCGGGTAGGGGCTGAAGCTTTCTTT.

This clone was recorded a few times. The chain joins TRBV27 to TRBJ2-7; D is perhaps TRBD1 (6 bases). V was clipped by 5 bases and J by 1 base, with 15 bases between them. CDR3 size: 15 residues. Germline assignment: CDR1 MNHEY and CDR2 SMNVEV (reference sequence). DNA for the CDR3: TGTGCCAGCAGTCTTACAGGGCCGATTTCCTACGAGCAGTACTTC. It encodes CASSLTGPISYEQYF.

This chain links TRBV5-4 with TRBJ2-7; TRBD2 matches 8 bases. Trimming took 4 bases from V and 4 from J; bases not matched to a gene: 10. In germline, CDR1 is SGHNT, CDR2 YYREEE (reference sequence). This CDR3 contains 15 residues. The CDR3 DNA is TGTGCCAGCAGCCCAGGACAAGGACTAGCTTACGAGCAGTACTTC. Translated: CASSPGQGLAYEQYF.

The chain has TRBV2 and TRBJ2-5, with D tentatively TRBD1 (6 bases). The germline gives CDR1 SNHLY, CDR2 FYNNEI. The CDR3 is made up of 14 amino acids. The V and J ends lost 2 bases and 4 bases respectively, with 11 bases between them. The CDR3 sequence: CASSEKWTVETQYF. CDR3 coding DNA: TGTGCCAGCAGTGAAAAGTGGACAGTAGAGACCCAGTACTTC.

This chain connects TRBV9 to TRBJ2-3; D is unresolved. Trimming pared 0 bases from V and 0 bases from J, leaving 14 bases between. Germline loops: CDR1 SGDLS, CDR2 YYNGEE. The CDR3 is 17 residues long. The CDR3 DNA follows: TGTGCCAGCAGCGTAGGAGTGACAACTGCTAGCACAGATACGCAGTATTTT. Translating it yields CASSVGVTTASTDTQYF. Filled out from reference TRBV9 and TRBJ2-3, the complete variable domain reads DSGVTQTPKHLITATGQRVTLRCSPRSGDLSVYWYQQSLDQGLQFLIQYYNGEERAKGNILERFSAQQFPDLHSELNLSSLELGDSALYFCASSVGVTTASTDTQYFGPGTRLTVL.

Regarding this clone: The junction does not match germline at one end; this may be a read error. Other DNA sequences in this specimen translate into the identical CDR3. The CDR3: CASSPGQGHNEQFF. CDR3 DNA sequence: TGTGCTAGCAGCCCGGGACAGGGGCACAATGAGCAGTTCTTC. J is TRBJ2-1 and V is TRBV7-3, with 10 nucleotides matching TRBD1. Germline-derived CDR1 and CDR2 are SGHTA and FQGTGA. CDR3 length: 14 amino acids.

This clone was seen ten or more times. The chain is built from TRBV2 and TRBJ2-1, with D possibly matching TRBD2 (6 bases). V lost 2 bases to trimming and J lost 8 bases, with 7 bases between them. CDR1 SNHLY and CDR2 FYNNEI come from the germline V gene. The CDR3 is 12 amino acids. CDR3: CASSEPGDEQFF. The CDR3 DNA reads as TGTGCCAGCAGTGAACCGGGGGATGAGCAGTTCTTC.